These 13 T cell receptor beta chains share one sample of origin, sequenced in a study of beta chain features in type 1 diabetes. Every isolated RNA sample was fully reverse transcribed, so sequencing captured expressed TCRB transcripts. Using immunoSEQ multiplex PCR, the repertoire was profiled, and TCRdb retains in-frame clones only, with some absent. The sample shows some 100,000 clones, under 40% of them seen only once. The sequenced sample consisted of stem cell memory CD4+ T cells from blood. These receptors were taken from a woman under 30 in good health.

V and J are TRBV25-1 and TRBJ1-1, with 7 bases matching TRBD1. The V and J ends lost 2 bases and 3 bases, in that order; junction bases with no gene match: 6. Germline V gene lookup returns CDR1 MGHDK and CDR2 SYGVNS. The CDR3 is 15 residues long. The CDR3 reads CASSEGRGHDTEAFF. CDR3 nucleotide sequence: TGTGCCAGCAGTGAAGGAAGGGGGCATGACACTGAAGCTTTCTTT.

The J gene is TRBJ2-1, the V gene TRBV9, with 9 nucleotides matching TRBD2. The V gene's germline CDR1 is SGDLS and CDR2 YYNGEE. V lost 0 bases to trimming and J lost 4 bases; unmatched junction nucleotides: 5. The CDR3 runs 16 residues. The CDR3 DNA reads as TGTGCCAGCAGCGTAGGGGCTAGCGGGACGTACAATGAGCAGTTCTTC. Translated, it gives CASSVGASGTYNEQFF.

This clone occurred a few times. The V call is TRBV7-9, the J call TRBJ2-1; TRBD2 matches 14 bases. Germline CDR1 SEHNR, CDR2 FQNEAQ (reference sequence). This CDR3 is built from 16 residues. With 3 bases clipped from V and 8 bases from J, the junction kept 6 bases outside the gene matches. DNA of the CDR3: TGTGCCAGCAGCTTGCAGGGGACTAGCGGGAGCCATGAGCAGTTCTTC. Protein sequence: CASSLQGTSGSHEQFF.

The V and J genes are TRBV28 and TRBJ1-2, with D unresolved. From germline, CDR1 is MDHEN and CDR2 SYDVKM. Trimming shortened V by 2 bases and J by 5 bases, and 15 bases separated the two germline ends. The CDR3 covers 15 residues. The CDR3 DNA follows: TGTGCCAGCAGTTTACGTCCAAGGAGGGCTTATGGCTACACCTTC. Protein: CASSLRPRRAYGYTF.

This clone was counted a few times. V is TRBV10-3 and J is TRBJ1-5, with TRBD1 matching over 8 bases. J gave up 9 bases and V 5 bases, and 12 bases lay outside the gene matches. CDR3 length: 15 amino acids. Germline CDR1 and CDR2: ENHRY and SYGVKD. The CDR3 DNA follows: TGTGCCATCAGTCCGACAGGGGAATCAGCTGGGCCCCAGCATTTT. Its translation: CAISPTGESAGPQHF.

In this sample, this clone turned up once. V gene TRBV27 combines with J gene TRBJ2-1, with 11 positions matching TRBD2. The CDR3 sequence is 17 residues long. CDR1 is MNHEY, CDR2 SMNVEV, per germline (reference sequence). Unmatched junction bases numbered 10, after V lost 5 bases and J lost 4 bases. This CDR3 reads CASSPLLLAGVYNEQFF. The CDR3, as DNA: TGTGCCAGCAGTCCCCTATTACTAGCGGGAGTTTACAATGAGCAGTTCTTC.

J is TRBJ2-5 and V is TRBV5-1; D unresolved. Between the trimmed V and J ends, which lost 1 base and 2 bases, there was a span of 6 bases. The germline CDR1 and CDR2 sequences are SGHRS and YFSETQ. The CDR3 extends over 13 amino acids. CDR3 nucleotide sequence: TGCGCCAGCAGCTTGTTCCTTCAAGAGACCCAGTACTTC. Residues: CASSLFLQETQYF.

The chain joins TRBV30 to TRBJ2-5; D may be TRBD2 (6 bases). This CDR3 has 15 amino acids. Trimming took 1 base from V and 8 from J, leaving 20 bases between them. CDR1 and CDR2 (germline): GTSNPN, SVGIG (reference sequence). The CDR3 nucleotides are TGTGCCTGGAGTGGCCGGGACTCCGCGAAGAGAACCCAGTACTTC. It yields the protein CAWSGRDSAKRTQYF.

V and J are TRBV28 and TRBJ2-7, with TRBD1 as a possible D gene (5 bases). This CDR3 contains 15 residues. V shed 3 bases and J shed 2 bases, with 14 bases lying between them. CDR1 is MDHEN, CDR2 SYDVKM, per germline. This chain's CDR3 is CASSFLWGPTYEQYF. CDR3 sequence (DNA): TGTGCCAGCAGTTTTTTGTGGGGCCCTACCTACGAGCAGTACTTC.

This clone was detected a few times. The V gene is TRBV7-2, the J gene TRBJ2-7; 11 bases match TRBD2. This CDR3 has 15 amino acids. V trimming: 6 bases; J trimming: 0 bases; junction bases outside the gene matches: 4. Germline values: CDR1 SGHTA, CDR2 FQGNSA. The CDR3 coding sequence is TGTGCCAGCAGGACTACTAGCGGGAGCTCCTACGAGCAGTACTTC. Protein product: CASRTTSGSSYEQYF. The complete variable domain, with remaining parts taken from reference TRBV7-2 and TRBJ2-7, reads GAGVSQSPSNKVTEKGKDVELRCDPISGHTALYWYRQSLGQGLEFLIYFQGNSAPDKSGLPSDRFSAERTGGSVSTLTIQRTQQEDSAVYLCASRTTSGSSYEQYFGPGTRLTVT.

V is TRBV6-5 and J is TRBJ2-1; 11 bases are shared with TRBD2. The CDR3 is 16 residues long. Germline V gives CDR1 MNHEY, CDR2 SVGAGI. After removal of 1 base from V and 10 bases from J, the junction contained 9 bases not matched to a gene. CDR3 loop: CASSYYGAGTSGEQFF. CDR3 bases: TGTGCCAGCAGTTACTACGGGGCGGGGACTAGCGGCGAGCAGTTCTTC.

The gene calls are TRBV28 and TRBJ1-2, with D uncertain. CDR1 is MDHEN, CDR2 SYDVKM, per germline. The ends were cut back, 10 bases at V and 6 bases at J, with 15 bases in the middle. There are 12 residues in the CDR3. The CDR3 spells CAIARGADGYTF. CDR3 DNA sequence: TGTGCCATCGCCCGGGGAGCGGATGGCTACACCTTC.

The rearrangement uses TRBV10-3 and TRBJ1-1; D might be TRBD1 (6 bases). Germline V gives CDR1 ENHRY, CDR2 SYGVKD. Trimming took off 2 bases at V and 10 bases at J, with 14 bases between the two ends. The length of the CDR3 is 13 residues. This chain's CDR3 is CAISEGTLVRAFF. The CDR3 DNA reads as TGTGCCATCAGTGAGGGGACATTAGTAAGAGCTTTCTTT.